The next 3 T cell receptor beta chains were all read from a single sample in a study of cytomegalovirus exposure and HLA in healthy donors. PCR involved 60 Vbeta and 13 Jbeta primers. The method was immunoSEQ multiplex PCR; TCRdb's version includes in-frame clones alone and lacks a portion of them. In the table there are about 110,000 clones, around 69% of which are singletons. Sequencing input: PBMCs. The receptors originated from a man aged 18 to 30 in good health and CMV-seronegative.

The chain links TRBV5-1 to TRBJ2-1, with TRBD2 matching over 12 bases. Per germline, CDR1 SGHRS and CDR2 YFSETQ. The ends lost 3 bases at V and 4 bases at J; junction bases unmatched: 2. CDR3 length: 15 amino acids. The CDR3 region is CASSSGLAGYNEQFF. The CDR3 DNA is TGCGCCAGCAGCTCCGGACTAGCGGGGTACAATGAGCAGTTCTTC.

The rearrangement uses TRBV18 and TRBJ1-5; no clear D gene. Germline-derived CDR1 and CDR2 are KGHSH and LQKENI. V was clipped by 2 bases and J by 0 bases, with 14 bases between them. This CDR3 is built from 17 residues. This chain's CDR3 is CASSPREIGYSNQPQHF. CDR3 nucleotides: TGTGCCAGCTCACCAAGGGAGATAGGTTATAGCAATCAGCCCCAGCATTTT.

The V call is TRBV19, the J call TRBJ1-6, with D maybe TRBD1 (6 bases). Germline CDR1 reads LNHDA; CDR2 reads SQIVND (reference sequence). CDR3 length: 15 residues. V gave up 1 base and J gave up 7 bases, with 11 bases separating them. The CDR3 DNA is TGTGCCAGTAGTATAGGCAGGGGCTCAAATTCACCCCTCCACTTT. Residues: CASSIGRGSNSPLHF.